These 25 T cell receptor beta chains were sequenced from one sample in a study of identical twins. MiXCR was run by TCRdb on the 5' RACE reads, yielding one entry per CDR3 protein. The sample carries about 730,000 distinct CDR3 sequences, 21% recorded once. The data were also submitted as part of a second study, on T cells expressing NK-cell markers.

Sequencing was performed on PBMCs. The receptors shown here come from a woman aged 18-29 years in good health.

V gene TRBV18 combines with J gene TRBJ2-2, with unresolved D. CDR1 is KGHSH and CDR2 is LQKENI in the germline V gene. Trimming shortened V by 7 bases and J by 0 bases, and 9 bases separated the two germline ends. The CDR3 extends over 14 amino acids. CDR3 in amino acids: CASCEYANTGELFF. The CDR3 coding sequence is TGTGCCAGCTGCGAGTACGCGAACACCGGGGAGCTGTTTTTT.

This rearrangement joins TRBV12-3 or TRBV12-4 to TRBJ2-5; a possible D gene is TRBD1 (6 bases). Trimming left V 4 bases short and J 4 bases short, with 10 bases between. The length of the CDR3 is 13 residues. CDR3 sequence reads: CASSSPGVETQYF. In DNA, the CDR3 is TGTGCCAGCAGTTCCCCAGGGGTAGAGACCCAGTACTTC.

This chain links TRBV20-1 with TRBJ2-3; no firm D call. The ends were cut back, 1 base at V and 1 base at J, with 21 bases in the middle. The CDR3 is 18 residues long. Per the germline V gene, CDR1 is DFQATT and CDR2 is SNEGSKA (reference sequence). CDR3: CSARGGSQKRSRTDTQYF. As DNA, the CDR3 is TGCAGTGCTAGAGGCGGCAGCCAGAAGAGAAGTCGCACAGATACGCAGTATTTT.

The rearrangement joins TRBV11-1 to TRBJ1-2; D call uncertain. There are 13 residues in the CDR3. V was cut by 6 bases and J by 5 bases, with 13 bases left in between. The germline V gene encodes CDR1 SGHAT and CDR2 FQDESV (reference sequence). CDR3 in DNA: TGTGCCAGCAGTCACGGCGGTTCTTATGGCTACACCTTC. Encoded protein: CASSHGGSYGYTF.

This clonotype was counted between two and nine times. The chain uses TRBV12-3 or TRBV12-4 and TRBJ1-1; 7 bases align to TRBD1. Unmatched junction bases numbered 9, after V lost 10 bases and J lost 7 bases. CDR3 length equals 12 residues. The CDR3 sequence is CAITGAHLEAFF. CDR3 DNA sequence: TGTGCCATTACAGGGGCCCACCTTGAAGCTTTCTTT.

There are many counts of this clonotype. This sequence joins TRBV5-6 and TRBJ1-1; no reliable D call. V was trimmed by 1 base and J by 5 bases, leaving 12 bases between them. This CDR3 is 14 amino acids long. The germline CDR1 and CDR2 sequences are SGHDT and YYEEEE. This CDR3 reads CASSLSDGVTEAFF. CDR3 coding DNA: TGTGCCAGCAGCTTGTCTGACGGGGTAACTGAAGCTTTCTTT.

This clonotype was seen a handful of times. This rearrangement joins TRBV5-6 to TRBJ1-2; TRBD1 matches 10 bases. After removal of 4 bases from V and 9 bases from J, the junction contained 6 bases not matched to a gene. CDR1 is SGHDT, CDR2 YYEEEE, per germline. The CDR3 consists of 13 residues. This CDR3 is CASSLGTGESYTF. CDR3 DNA: TGTGCCAGCAGCCTAGGGACAGGGGAAAGCTACACCTTC.

This clonotype was found many times. The chain has TRBV7-6 and TRBJ2-2; maybe TRBD2 (6 bases). Per germline, CDR1 SGHVS and CDR2 FNYEAQ. The CDR3 covers 16 residues. The germline V and J ends were trimmed by 1 base and 3 bases, with 12 bases remaining between them. The CDR3 DNA reads TGTGCCAGCAGCTTAGAAGGAGGGTTTTACACCGGGGAGCTGTTTTTT. Its translation: CASSLEGGFYTGELFF.

This clonotype has a handful of counts. This chain uses TRBV4-3 with TRBJ1-1, with D possibly being TRBD1 (6 bases). The V and J ends lost 0 bases and 0 bases respectively, with 11 bases between them. CDR1 is LGHNA and CDR2 is YSLEER in the germline V gene. The CDR3 sequence is 16 residues long. CDR3 region: CASSQERTVMNTEAFF. CDR3 nucleotides: TGCGCCAGCAGCCAAGAGAGGACAGTAATGAACACTGAAGCTTTCTTT.

V gene TRBV6-5 combines with J gene TRBJ1-2; 10 positions agree with TRBD1. Germline CDR1 and CDR2: MNHEY and SVGAGI. V lost 0 bases to trimming and J lost 3 bases; unmatched junction nucleotides: 1. This CDR3 spans 15 amino acids. CDR3 DNA sequence: TGTGCCAGCAGTTACTCCGGACAGGGGGACTATGGCTACACCTTC. Translated: CASSYSGQGDYGYTF.

The CDR3 DNA reads TGTGCCACCAGCAGAGATATGGGCCGCGAGCAGTACTTC. It yields the protein CATSRDMGREQYF. The rearrangement joins TRBV15 to TRBJ2-7; unclear D gene. Trimming cost V 0 bases and J 6 bases, with 9 bases left between them. CDR3 length: 13 residues. CDR1 LNHNV and CDR2 YYDKDF come from the germline V gene (reference sequence).

This clonotype turned up a few times. The chain is built from TRBV7-2 and TRBJ2-5; possibly TRBD1 for D (6 bases). Deletions cut 3 bases from V and 5 bases from J, with 10 bases between. The germline V gene encodes CDR1 SGHTA and CDR2 FQGNSA. This CDR3 has 13 residues. CDR3 sequence reads: CASSFNRDETQYF. In nucleotides, the CDR3 is TGTGCCAGCAGCTTCAACAGGGACGAGACCCAGTACTTC.

The sample holds a few counts of this clonotype. The chain recombines TRBV5-1 with TRBJ2-5; maybe TRBD2 (6 bases). Germline V gives CDR1 SGHRS, CDR2 YFSETQ. The V gene lost 2 bases and the J gene lost 3 bases, with 14 bases spanning the gap. The CDR3 has 15 amino acids. This CDR3 reads CASSFGSGGKETQYF. The CDR3 DNA is TGCGCCAGCAGCTTCGGATCCGGGGGTAAAGAGACCCAGTACTTC.

V usage is TRBV7-2 and J usage is TRBJ2-5; 8 bases agree with TRBD1. CDR3 length equals 16 residues. The germline V gene encodes CDR1 SGHTA and CDR2 FQGNSA. The trim removed 0 bases at V and 3 bases at J, leaving 6 bases unmatched. In nucleotides, the CDR3 is TGTGCCAGCAGCTTAGCGCCCGGACAGGGCAAAGAGACCCAGTACTTC. Protein product: CASSLAPGQGKETQYF.

This clonotype was recorded many times. The rearrangement uses TRBV9 and TRBJ2-1; D is ambiguous. This CDR3 comprises 16 residues. The germline V gene encodes CDR1 SGDLS and CDR2 YYNGEE. Deletions cut 0 bases from V and 5 bases from J, with 15 bases between. The CDR3 sequence: CASSVEARSTNNEQFF. CDR3 DNA sequence: TGTGCCAGCAGCGTAGAAGCTAGATCCACCAACAATGAGCAGTTCTTC. The complete variable domain, with remaining parts taken from reference TRBV9 and TRBJ2-1, reads DSGVTQTPKHLITATGQRVTLRCSPRSGDLSVYWYQQSLDQGLQFLIQYYNGEERAKGNILERFSAQQFPDLHSELNLSSLELGDSALYFCASSVEARSTNNEQFFGPGTRLTVL.

V and J are TRBV6-5 and TRBJ2-1; the D is unclear. The CDR3 length is 12 residues. CDR1 is MNHEY and CDR2 is SVGAGI in the germline V gene. Trimming took off 5 bases at V and 4 bases at J, with 6 bases between the two ends. CDR3 sequence: CASSTQYNEQFF. The CDR3 coding sequence is TGTGCCAGCAGTACCCAATACAATGAGCAGTTCTTC.

Many counts were recorded for this clonotype. The rearrangement joins TRBV20-1 to TRBJ2-7; a weak D match, TRBD2 (5 bases). This CDR3 has 14 amino acids. Trimming removed 0 bases at V and 0 bases at J, with 9 bases between. Germline CDR1 is DFQATT and CDR2 is SNEGSKA (reference sequence). The chain's CDR3 is CSARDLGSSYEQYF. CDR3 bases: TGCAGTGCTAGAGATTTGGGGAGCTCCTACGAGCAGTACTTC.

The rearrangement uses TRBV5-1 and TRBJ1-4; 8 positions match TRBD1. The CDR3 consists of 13 residues. V was clipped by 4 bases and J by 12 bases; unmatched bases: 8. Germline CDR1 reads SGHRS; CDR2 reads YFSETQ. This CDR3 is CASSAGQGGELFF. As DNA, the CDR3 is TGCGCCAGCAGCGCCGGACAGGGCGGGGAACTGTTTTTT. The full variable domain, in which reference TRBV5-1 and TRBJ1-4 provide the parts outside the CDR3, is KAGVTQTPRYLIKTRGQQVTLSCSPISGHRSVSWYQQTPGQGLQFLFEYFSETQRNKGNFPGRFSGRQFSNSRSEMNVSTLELGDSALYLCASSAGQGGELFFGSGTQLSVL.

The chain carries TRBV7-6 and TRBJ2-7, with D perhaps TRBD2 (5 bases). Trimming took 0 bases from V and 5 from J, leaving 8 bases between them. This CDR3 has 13 residues. From germline, CDR1 is SGHVS and CDR2 FNYEAQ. CDR3 sequence reads: CASSLAYGDEQYF. CDR3 coding DNA: TGTGCCAGCAGCTTAGCTTACGGGGACGAGCAGTACTTC.

This chain joins TRBV7-9 and TRBJ2-7; TRBD1 is a possible D gene (5 bases). CDR3 length equals 13 residues. V was cut by 4 bases and J by 3 bases, with 10 bases left in between. Germline loops: CDR1 SEHNR, CDR2 FQNEAQ (reference sequence). This CDR3 reads CASSSIRVYEQYF. For the CDR3, the DNA is TGTGCCAGCAGCTCCATCAGGGTCTACGAGCAGTACTTC.

At least ten counts were recorded for this clonotype. The chain recombines TRBV6-5 with TRBJ1-1; TRBD1 might be the D (5 bases). CDR1 and CDR2 from the germline V gene are MNHEY and SVGAGI. The CDR3 spans 17 residues. V lost 0 bases, J lost 4 bases, and 18 bases lay in between. CDR3 protein: CASSYSKGLNSGTEAFF. The DNA for the CDR3 is TGTGCCAGCAGTTACTCGAAGGGGCTGAACTCCGGCACTGAAGCTTTCTTT.

This clonotype was seen a handful of times. The J gene is TRBJ2-3, the V gene TRBV2; 8 bases line up with TRBD2. CDR3 size: 14 residues. V lost 8 bases to trimming and J lost 4 bases; unmatched junction nucleotides: 8. CDR1 is SNHLY, CDR2 FYNNEI, per germline. The CDR3 DNA follows: TGTGCCAGCCGGCGGGAGGTAATTTCAGATACGCAGTATTTT. Protein product: CASRREVISDTQYF.

This clonotype was seen only a few times. V usage is TRBV20-1 and J usage is TRBJ1-5; D perhaps matches TRBD1 (6 bases). The germline gives CDR1 DFQATT, CDR2 SNEGSKA (reference sequence). The V end lost 1 base, the J end lost 4 bases, and 8 bases lay between the germline ends. The CDR3 consists of 13 residues. CDR3 DNA sequence: TGCAGTGCTAGAGGACAGGCAAATCAGCCCCAGCATTTT. Protein sequence: CSARGQANQPQHF.

This clonotype was observed a few times. The chain couples TRBV5-5 to TRBJ2-1, with 8 bases identical to TRBD2. Germline trimming cut 3 bases from V and 9 bases from J; bases unmatched to any gene: 14. The CDR3 sequence is 16 residues long. CDR1 is SGHKS and CDR2 is YYEKEE in the germline V gene (reference sequence). CDR3 sequence (DNA): TGTGCCAGCAGCTCTTGGAGTAGCGGGATAATCAGTGAGCAGTTCTTC. Its translation is CASSSWSSGIISEQFF.

In regard to this clonotype: A read error may produce the germline difference seen at one junction end. The chain uses TRBV20-1 and TRBJ2-7; 7 nucleotides align to TRBD2. Germline-derived CDR1 and CDR2 are DFQATT and SNEGSKA (reference sequence). CDR3 length: 16 residues. This chain's CDR3 is CCARGPWGGNTYEQYF. In DNA form, the CDR3 reads TGCTGTGCTAGAGGTCCTTGGGGGGGTAACACCTACGAGCAGTACTTC.